These 9 T cell receptor beta chains came from one sample sequenced in a study of blood T cell repertoires in COVID-19 (dated by TCRdb to the early 2020s). Library preparation was by the immunoSEQ multiplex PCR assay. TCRdb obtained this table from immuneACCESS and retained in-frame rearrangements with V and J assigned. These tables miss some clones; where compared with another copy, unresolved V genes account for less than half of the shortfall, and the remainder is unexplained. The sample table records 200,000 or so clones; 85% to 90% of these occur just once. Clones ranked in the top ten supply around 6.5% of the sample. The source material was peripheral blood. These receptors were taken from a man older than 75 with acute or convalescent COVID-19.

V is TRBV6-4 and J is TRBJ1-1, with TRBD1 matching 8 bases. Trimming cost V 2 bases and J 4 bases; bases outside gene matches: 12. Germline-derived CDR1 and CDR2 are MRHNA and SNTAGT. The CDR3 extends over 17 amino acids. The CDR3 region has the DNA TGTGCCAGCAGTGACAAAGGACAGGGTGCGATAAGCACTGAAGCTTTCTTT. It yields the protein CASSDKGQGAISTEAFF.

The J gene is TRBJ2-7, the V gene TRBV12-1; whether TRBD1, the table's D call, matches the DNA was not checked. TRBV12-1 is annotated as a pseudogene. The CDR3 loop spans 15 amino acids. CDR3 sequence reads: CASSFVTRASVEQYV. In DNA, the CDR3 is TGTGCCAGCAGCTTTGTCACCAGGGCTTCAGTCGAGCAGTACGTC.

The V and J genes are TRBV7-3 and TRBJ2-7; D is ambiguous. The CDR3 is made up of 11 amino acids. The germline gives CDR1 SGHTA, CDR2 FQGTGA. CDR3 protein: CASSLRNSSLV. CDR3 coding DNA: TGTGCCAGCAGCTTGAGAAACTCCTCGCTCGTC.

Note on this clone: The junction shows a germline mismatch at one end, possibly a read error. This chain connects TRBV7-2 to TRBJ1-1; the D gene is possibly TRBD1 (5 bases). The CDR3 consists of 14 residues. Germline CDR1 and CDR2: SGHTA and FQGNSA. The CDR3 is CATSSGGANTEAFF. The CDR3 DNA is TGTGCCACCAGCTCCGGCGGGGCCAACACTGAAGCTTTCTTT. The full variable domain, with the rest looked up from reference TRBV7-2 and TRBJ1-1, is GAGVSQSPSNKVTEKGKDVELRCDPISGHTALYWYRQSLGQGLEFLIYFQGNSAPDKSGLPSDRFSAERTGGSVSTLTIQRTQQEDSAVYLCATSSGGANTEAFFGQGTRLTVV.

V is TRBV7-2 and J is TRBJ2-7; possibly TRBD2 for D (6 bases). The germline V gene encodes CDR1 SGHTA and CDR2 FQGNSA. Between the trimmed V and J ends, which lost 2 bases and 2 bases, there was a span of 13 bases. The CDR3 has 15 residues. The CDR3 region has the DNA TGTGCCAGCAGCTTAAACGTTGGCGGGGCCTACGAGCAGTACGTC. Amino acids: CASSLNVGGAYEQYV.

The V and J genes are TRBV5-8 and TRBJ2-3, with D possibly being TRBD2 (6 bases). V lost 3 bases to trimming and J lost 0 bases, with 17 bases between them. The CDR3 loop spans 17 amino acids. Germline V CDR1 and CDR2: SGHTS, YDEGEE. The CDR3 nucleotides read TGTGCCAGCAGCTCGCCCGGGACTCCCACTAGCACAGATACGCAGTATTTT. Its translation: CASSSPGTPTSTDTQYF. The entire variable domain, with the rest obtained from reference TRBV5-8 and TRBJ2-3, is as follows: EAGVTQSPTHLIKTRGQQATLRCSPISGHTSVYWYQQALGLGLQFLLWYDEGEERNRGNFPPRFSGRQFPNYSSELNVNALELEDSALYLCASSSPGTPTSTDTQYFGPGTRLTVL.

The V and J genes are TRBV29-1 and TRBJ1-2, with 7 bases fitting TRBD1. The CDR3 spans 14 residues. CDR1 SQVTM and CDR2 ANQGSEA come from the germline V gene. V trimming: 3 bases; J trimming: 5 bases; junction bases outside the gene matches: 9. The CDR3 loop is CSVEPIGQAYGYTF. DNA for the CDR3: TGCAGCGTTGAGCCAATAGGACAGGCGTATGGCTACACCTTC. Based on the CDR3 plus reference TRBV29-1 and TRBJ1-2, the full variable domain is SAVISQKPSRDICQRGTSLTIQCQVDSQVTMMFWYRQQPGQSLTLIATANQGSEATYESGFVIDKFPISRPNLTFSTLTVSNMSPEDSSIYLCSVEPIGQAYGYTFGSGTRLTVV.

This clone is a singleton in its sample. The J gene is TRBJ2-2, the V gene TRBV5-1; TRBD2 matches at 12 bases. With 1 base clipped from V and 0 bases from J, the junction kept 7 bases outside the gene matches. This CDR3 has 19 amino acids. Germline CDR1 SGHRS, CDR2 YFSETQ. The DNA for the CDR3 is TGCGCCAGCAGCTTGCAGCTAGCGGGAGGGATTTCGAACACCGGGGAGCTGTTTTTT. It encodes CASSLQLAGGISNTGELFF.

The chain combines TRBV27 with TRBJ2-7, with D possibly matching TRBD1 (5 bases). CDR1 and CDR2 (germline): MNHEY, SMNVEV (reference sequence). V gave up 3 bases and J gave up 4 bases, with 22 bases separating them. The CDR3 spans 17 residues. The CDR3 nucleotides are TGTGCCAGCAGTTTGTTAGGACACTTAAACTCCCGATACGAGCAGTACTTC. This sequence encodes CASSLLGHLNSRYEQYF.